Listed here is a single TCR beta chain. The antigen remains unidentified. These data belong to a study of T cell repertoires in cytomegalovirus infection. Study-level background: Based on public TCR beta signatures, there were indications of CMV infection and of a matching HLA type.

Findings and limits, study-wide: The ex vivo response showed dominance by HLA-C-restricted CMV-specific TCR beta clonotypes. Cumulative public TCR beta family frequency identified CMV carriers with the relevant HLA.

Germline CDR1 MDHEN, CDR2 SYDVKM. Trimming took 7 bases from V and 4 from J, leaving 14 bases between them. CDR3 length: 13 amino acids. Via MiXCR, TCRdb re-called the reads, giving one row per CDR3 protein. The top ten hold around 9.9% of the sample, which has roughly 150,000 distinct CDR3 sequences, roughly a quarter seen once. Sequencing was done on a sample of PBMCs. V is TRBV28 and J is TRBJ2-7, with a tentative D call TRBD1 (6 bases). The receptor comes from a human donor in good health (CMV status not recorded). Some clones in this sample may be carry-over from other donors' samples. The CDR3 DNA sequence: TGTGCCAGCACCACGGGCAGGGGTTACGAGCAGTACTTC. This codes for CASTTGRGYEQYF.